The following is a T cell receptor beta chain sequence with its context. The data were obtained in a study of cytotoxic CD8 clonotypes in ibrutinib-treated CLL. V was shortened by 5 bases and J by 5 bases, with 18 bases between the two germline ends. The CDR3 runs to 15 residues. The germline CDR1 and CDR2 sequences are MNHEY and SVGAGI. Assay used: immunoSEQ multiplex PCR; TCRdb lists only in-frame clones, some missing. Among 150,000 to 200,000 clones, approximately 90% were seen once, and the ten largest hold around 3.1%. The receptor was isolated from a human donor with chronic lymphocytic leukemia. J is TRBJ1-2 and V is TRBV6-5, with D tentatively TRBD1 (5 bases). The sample consisted of PBMCs, taken at disease progression, from a patient treated with ibrutinib. CDR3 loop: CASSTPGAGRYGYTF. CDR3 sequence (DNA): TGTGCCAGCAGTACCCCCGGGGCAGGGCGTTATGGCTACACCTTC.